This T cell receptor beta chain was recorded in a study of OX40 agonist ivuxolimab in advanced cancers. Findings and limits, study-wide: The investigators did not determine what antigen specificity the expanded peripheral T cells had.

Concerning this clone itself: Its cognate antigen is unknown.

Germline V gives CDR1 SNHLY, CDR2 FYNNEI. V shed 6 bases and J shed 1 base, with 9 bases lying between them. The CDR3 is 14 amino acids. The assay was immunoSEQ multiplex PCR, and TCRdb's table has in-frame clones only and misses some. In the table there are about 30,000 clones, around 83% of which are singletons. The source of this sequence is an adult with an advanced solid tumor such as melanoma, head and neck, liver or kidney cancer. The chain carries TRBV2 and TRBJ2-2; D is unclear. Material: CD4+ or CD8+ T cells sorted from blood, obtained in a trial of the OX40 agonist ivuxolimab. The DNA for the CDR3 is TGTGCCAGCAGAACAGATCTGAACACCGGGGAGCTGTTTTTT. Its protein product is CASRTDLNTGELFF.